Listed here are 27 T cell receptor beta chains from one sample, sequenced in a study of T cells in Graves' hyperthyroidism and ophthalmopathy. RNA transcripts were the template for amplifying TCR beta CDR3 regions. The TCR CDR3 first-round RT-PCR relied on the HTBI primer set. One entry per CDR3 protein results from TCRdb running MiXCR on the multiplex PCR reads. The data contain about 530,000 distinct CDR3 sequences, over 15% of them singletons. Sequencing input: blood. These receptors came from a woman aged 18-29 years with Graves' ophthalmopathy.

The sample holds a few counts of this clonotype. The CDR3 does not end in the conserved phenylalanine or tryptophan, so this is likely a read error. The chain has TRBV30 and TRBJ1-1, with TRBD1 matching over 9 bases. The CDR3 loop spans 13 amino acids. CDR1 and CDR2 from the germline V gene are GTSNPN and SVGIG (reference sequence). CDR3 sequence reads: CVLGQGVGTEAFL. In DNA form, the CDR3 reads TGTGTCCTGGGACAGGGAGTCGGCACTGAAGCTTTCCTT.

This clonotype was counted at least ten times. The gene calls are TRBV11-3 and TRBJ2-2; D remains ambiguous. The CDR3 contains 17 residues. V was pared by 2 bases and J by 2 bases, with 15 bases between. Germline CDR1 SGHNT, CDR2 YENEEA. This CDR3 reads CASSLNMAEINTGELFF. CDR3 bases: TGTGCCAGCAGCTTAAACATGGCAGAAATCAACACCGGGGAGCTGTTTTTT.

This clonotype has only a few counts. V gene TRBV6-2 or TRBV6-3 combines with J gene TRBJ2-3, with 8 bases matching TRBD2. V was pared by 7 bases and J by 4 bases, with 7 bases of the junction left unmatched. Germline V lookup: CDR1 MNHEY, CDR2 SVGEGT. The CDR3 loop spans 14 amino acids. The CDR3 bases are TGTGCCAGCATGGGCGGGGGGACCGCAGATACGCAGTATTTT. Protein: CASMGGGTADTQYF.

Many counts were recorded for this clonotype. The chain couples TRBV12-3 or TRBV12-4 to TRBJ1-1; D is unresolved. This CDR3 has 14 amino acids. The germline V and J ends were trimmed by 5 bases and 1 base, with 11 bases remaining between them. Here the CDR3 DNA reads TGTGCCAGCAGTCGAGGTGGGTCGAACACTGAAGCTTTCTTT. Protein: CASSRGGSNTEAFF.

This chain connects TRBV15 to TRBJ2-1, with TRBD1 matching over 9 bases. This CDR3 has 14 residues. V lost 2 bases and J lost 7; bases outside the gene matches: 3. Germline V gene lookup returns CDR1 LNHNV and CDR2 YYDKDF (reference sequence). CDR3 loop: CATSRLGTGNEQFF. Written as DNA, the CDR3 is TGTGCCACCAGCAGACTTGGGACAGGGAATGAGCAGTTCTTC.

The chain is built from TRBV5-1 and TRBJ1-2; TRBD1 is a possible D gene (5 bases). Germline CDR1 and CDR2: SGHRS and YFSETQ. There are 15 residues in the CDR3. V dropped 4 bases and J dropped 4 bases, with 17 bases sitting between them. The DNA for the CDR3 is TGCGCCAGCAGCCCCCAGGGCCCAGCCTTCTATGGCTACACCTTC. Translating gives CASSPQGPAFYGYTF.

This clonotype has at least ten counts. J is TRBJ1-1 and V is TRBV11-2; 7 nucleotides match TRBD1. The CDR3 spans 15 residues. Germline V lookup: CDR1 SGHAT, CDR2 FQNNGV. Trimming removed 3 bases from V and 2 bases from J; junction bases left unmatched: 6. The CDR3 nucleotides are TGTGCCAGCAGCTTCACCGGGACAGCCAACACTGAAGCTTTCTTT. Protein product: CASSFTGTANTEAFF.

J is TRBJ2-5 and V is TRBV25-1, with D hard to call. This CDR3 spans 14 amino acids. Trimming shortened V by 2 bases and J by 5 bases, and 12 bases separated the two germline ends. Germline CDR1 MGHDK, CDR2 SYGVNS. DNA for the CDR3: TGTGCCAGCAGTGAAGATGAGACCAGGGAGACCCAGTACTTC. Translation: CASSEDETRETQYF. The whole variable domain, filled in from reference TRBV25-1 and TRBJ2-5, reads EADIYQTPRYLVIGTGKKITLECSQTMGHDKMYWYQQDPGMELHLIHYSYGVNSTEKGDLSSESTVSRIRTEHFPLTLESARPSHTSQYLCASSEDETRETQYFGPGTRLLVL.

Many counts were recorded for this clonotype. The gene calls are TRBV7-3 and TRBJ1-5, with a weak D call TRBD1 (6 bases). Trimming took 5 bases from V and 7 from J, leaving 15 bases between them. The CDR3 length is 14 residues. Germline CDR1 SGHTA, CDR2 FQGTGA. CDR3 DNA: TGTGCCAGCAGCCAGACAGGAGGGGGGCAGCCCCAGCATTTT. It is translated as CASSQTGGGQPQHF.

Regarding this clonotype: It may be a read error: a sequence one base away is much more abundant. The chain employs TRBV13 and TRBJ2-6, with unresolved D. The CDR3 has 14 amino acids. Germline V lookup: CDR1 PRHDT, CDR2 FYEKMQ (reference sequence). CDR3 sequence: CTSSLSPGANVLTF. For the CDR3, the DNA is TGTACCAGCAGCTTGTCTCCTGGGGCCAACGTCCTGACTTTC.

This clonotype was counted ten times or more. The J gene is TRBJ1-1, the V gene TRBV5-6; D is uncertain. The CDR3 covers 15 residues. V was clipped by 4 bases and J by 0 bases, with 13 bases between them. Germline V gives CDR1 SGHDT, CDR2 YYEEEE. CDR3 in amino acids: CASSLPGGMNTEAFF. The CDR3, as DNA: TGTGCCAGCAGCCTCCCGGGAGGGATGAACACTGAAGCTTTCTTT.

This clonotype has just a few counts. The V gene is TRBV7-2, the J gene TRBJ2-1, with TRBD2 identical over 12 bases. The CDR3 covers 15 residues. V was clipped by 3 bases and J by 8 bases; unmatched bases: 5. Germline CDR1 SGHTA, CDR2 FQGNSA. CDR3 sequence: CASSFSSGGGDEQFF. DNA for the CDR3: TGTGCCAGCAGCTTCTCTAGCGGGGGGGGAGATGAGCAGTTCTTC. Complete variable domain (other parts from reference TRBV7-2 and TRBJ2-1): GAGVSQSPSNKVTEKGKDVELRCDPISGHTALYWYRQSLGQGLEFLIYFQGNSAPDKSGLPSDRFSAERTGGSVSTLTIQRTQQEDSAVYLCASSFSSGGGDEQFFGPGTRLTVL.

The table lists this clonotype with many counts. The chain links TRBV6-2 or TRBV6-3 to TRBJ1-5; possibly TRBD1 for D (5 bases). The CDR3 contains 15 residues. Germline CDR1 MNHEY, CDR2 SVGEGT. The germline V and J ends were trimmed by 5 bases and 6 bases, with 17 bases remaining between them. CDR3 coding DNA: TGTGCCAGCAGTCCAGAGGGGTTTCGGGGTCAGCCCCAGCATTTT. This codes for CASSPEGFRGQPQHF.

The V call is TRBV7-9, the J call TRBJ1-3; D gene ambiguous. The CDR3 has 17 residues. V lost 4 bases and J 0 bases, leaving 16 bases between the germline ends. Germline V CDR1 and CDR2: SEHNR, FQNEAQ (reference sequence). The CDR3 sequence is CASSSGTTESSGNTIYF. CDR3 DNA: TGTGCCAGCAGCTCGGGTACTACAGAGAGCTCTGGAAACACCATATATTTT.

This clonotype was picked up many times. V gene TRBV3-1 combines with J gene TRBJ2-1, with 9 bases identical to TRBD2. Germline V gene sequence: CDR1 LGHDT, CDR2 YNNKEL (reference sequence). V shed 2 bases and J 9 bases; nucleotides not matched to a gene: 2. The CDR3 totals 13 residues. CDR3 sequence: CASSQSTSGEQFF. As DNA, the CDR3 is TGTGCCAGCAGCCAATCGACTAGCGGTGAGCAGTTCTTC.

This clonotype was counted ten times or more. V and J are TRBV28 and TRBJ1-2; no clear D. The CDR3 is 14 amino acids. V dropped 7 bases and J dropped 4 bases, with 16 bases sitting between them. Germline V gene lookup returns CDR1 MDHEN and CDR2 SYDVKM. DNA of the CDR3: TGTGCCAGCACTTCTTTAGTCGGCGGCTATGGCTACACCTTC. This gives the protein CASTSLVGGYGYTF.

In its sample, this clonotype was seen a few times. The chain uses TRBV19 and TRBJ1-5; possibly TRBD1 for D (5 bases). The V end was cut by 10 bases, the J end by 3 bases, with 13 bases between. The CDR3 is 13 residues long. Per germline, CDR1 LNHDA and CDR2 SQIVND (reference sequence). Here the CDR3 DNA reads TGTGCCATTGGGGCGAGTACCAATCAGCCCCAGCATTTT. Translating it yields CAIGASTNQPQHF. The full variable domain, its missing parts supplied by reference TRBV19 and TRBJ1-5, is DGGITQSPKYLFRKEGQNVTLSCEQNLNHDAMYWYRQDPGQGLRLIYYSQIVNDFQKGDIAEGYSVSREKKESFPLTVTSAQKNPTAFYLCAIGASTNQPQHFGDGTRLSIL.

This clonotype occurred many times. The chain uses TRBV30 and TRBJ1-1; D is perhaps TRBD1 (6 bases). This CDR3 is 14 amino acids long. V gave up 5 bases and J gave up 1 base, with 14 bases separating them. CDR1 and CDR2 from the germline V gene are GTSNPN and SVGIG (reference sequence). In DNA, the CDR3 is TGTGCCTGGGGACAGCCAGACACGAACACTGAAGCTTTCTTT. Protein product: CAWGQPDTNTEAFF.

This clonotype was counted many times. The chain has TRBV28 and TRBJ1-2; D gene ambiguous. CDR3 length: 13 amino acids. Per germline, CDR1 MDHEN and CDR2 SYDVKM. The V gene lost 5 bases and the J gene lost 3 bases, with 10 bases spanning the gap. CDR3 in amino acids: CASSHREDYGYTF. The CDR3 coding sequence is TGTGCCAGCAGTCACCGGGAGGACTATGGCTACACCTTC.

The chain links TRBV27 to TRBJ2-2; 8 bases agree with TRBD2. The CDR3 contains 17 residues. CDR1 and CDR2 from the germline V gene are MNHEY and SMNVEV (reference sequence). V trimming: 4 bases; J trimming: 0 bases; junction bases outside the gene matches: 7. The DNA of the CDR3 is TGTGCCAGCAGTTCCGTCTTAGCGGGGTCGAACACCGGGGAGCTGTTTTTT. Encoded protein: CASSSVLAGSNTGELFF.

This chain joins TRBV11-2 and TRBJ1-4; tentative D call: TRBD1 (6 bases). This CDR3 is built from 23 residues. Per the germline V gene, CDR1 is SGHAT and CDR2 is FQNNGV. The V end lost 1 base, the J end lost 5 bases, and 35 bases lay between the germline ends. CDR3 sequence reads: CASSLVPPYLGPGSWGPNEKLFF. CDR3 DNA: TGTGCCAGCAGCTTAGTACCCCCCTACCTCGGTCCGGGATCTTGGGGGCCAAATGAAAAACTGTTTTTT.

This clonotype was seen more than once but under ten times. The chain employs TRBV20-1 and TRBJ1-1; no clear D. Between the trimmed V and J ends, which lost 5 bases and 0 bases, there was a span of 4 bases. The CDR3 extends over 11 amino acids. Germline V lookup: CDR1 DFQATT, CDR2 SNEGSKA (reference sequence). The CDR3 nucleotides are TGCAGTGCTGAGATGAACACTGAAGCTTTCTTT. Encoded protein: CSAEMNTEAFF.

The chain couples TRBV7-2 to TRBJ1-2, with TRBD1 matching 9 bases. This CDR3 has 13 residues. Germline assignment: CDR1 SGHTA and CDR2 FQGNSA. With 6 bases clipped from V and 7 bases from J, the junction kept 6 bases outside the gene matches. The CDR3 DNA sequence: TGTGCCAGCAGACTAACAGGGGGCCTTGGCTACACCTTC. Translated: CASRLTGGLGYTF.

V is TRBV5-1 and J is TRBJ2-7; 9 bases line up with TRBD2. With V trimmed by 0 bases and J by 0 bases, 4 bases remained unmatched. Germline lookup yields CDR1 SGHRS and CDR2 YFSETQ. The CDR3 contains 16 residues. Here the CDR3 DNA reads TGCGCCAGCAGCTTGGAGGTTAGCGGGAGCTCCTACGAGCAGTACTTC. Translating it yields CASSLEVSGSSYEQYF. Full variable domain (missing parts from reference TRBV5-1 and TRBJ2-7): KAGVTQTPRYLIKTRGQQVTLSCSPISGHRSVSWYQQTPGQGLQFLFEYFSETQRNKGNFPGRFSGRQFSNSRSEMNVSTLELGDSALYLCASSLEVSGSSYEQYFGPGTRLTVT.

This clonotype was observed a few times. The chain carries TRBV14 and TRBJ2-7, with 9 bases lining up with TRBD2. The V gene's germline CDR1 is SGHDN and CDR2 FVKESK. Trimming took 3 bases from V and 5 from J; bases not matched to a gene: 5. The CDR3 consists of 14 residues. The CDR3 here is CASSHSGSIDEQYF. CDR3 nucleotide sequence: TGTGCCAGCAGCCATAGCGGGAGTATCGACGAGCAGTACTTC.

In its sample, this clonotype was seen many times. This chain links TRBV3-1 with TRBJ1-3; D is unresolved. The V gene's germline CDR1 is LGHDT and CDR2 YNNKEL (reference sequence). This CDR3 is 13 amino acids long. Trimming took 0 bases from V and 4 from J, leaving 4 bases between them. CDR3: CASSQETGNTIYF. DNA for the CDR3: TGTGCCAGCAGCCAAGAGACCGGAAACACCATATATTTT.

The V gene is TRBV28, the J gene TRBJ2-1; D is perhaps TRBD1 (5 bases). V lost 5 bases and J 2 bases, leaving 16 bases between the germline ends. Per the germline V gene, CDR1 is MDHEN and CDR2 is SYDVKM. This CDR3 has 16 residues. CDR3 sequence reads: CASSTNSRVPYNEQFF. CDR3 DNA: TGTGCCAGCAGTACTAATAGCAGGGTACCCTACAATGAGCAGTTCTTC.